This T cell receptor beta chain was sequenced for a study of T cell repertoires in cytomegalovirus infection. Overall study context: Evidence of both CMV infection and a matching HLA type came from public TCR beta signatures. Overall study results and limits: HLA-C-restricted CMV clonotypes gave the most frequent clonotype in two of eight donors.

TCRdb itself ran the reads through MiXCR, one entry per CDR3 protein. The repertoire holds 450,000 to 550,000 distinct CDR3 sequences, with 40% to 50% as singletons. On this clonotype: The antigen remains undetermined.

Sample: cultured PBMCs, taken from culture after CMV antigen stimulation. The source is a human donor in good health (CMV status not recorded). Some clones in this sample may be carry-over from other donors' samples.

The CDR3 DNA reads TGTGCCAGCAGTTTAATAAAGTCCGCAACTAATGAAAAACTGTTTTTT. Protein sequence: CASSLIKSATNEKLFF. The chain employs TRBV12-3 or TRBV12-4 and TRBJ1-4, with D hard to call. The CDR3 covers 16 residues. The V end was cut by 2 bases, the J end by 0 bases, with 10 bases between.